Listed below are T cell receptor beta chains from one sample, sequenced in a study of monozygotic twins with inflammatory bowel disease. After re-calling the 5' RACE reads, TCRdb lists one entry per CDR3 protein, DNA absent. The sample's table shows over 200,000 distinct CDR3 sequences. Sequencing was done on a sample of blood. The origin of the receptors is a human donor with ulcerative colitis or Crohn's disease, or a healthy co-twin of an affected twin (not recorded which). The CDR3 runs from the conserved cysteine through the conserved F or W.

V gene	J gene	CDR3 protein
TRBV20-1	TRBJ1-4	CSALDRDEKLFF
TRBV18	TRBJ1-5	CASSPPNQPQHF
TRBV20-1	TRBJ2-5	CSARDPRGGETQYF
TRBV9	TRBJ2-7	CASSPLGDSSSYEQYF
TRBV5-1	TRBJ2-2	CASSTSTGVTGELFF
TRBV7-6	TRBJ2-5	CASSLAIQETQYF
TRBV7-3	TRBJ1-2	CASTLDGTLGYTF
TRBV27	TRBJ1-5	CASSDGNNQPQHF
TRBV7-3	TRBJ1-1	CASSTQGVGSTEAFF
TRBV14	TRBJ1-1	CASSPGTGRMNTEAFF